The present T cell receptor (beta chain) was sequenced within a study of spatial heterogeneity in lung cancer. The study's findings and limits: Tallies of expanded TCRs, which were sorted into ubiquitous and regional groups, correlated with counts of ubiquitous and regional nonsynonymous mutations, respectively. Intratumoral expanded alpha and beta TCR counts were found to track tumor mutation counts.

This CDR3 has 16 amino acids. The V segment lost 4 bases and the J segment 2 bases; nucleotides outside the gene matches: 3. The germline CDR1 and CDR2 sequences are SGHNT and YYREEE (reference sequence). This clonotype was detected ten times or more. As yet, its antigen is unknown. With the library built for alpha chains, this beta chain is off target and its frequency is not meaningful. Every TCR cDNA molecule carried a tag that served as a unique molecular identifier. TCRdb analysed the 5' RACE reads with MiXCR anew, one entry per CDR3 protein. Here the sample spans roughly 16,000 distinct CDR3 sequences, more than 5% being singletons. Time point here: sample taken at primary tumor resection. Untreated early-stage non-small cell lung cancer patients, 55 to 85 in total, were the donors.

The sequence came from a male donor with early-stage non-small cell lung cancer. Specimen: lung tumor tissue, collected at surgery. V and J are TRBV5-4 and TRBJ2-3; TRBD2 aligns across 14 bases. The CDR3 is CASSQTSGGATDTQYF. The CDR3 nucleotides read TGTGCCAGCAGCCAGACTAGCGGGGGGGCCACAGATACGCAGTATTTT. Drawing the rest from reference TRBV5-4 and TRBJ2-3, the complete variable domain is ETGVTQSPTHLIKTRGQQVTLRCSSQSGHNTVSWYQQALGQGPQFIFQYYREEENGRGNFPPRFSGLQFPNYSSELNVNALELDDSALYLCASSQTSGGATDTQYFGPGTRLTVL.